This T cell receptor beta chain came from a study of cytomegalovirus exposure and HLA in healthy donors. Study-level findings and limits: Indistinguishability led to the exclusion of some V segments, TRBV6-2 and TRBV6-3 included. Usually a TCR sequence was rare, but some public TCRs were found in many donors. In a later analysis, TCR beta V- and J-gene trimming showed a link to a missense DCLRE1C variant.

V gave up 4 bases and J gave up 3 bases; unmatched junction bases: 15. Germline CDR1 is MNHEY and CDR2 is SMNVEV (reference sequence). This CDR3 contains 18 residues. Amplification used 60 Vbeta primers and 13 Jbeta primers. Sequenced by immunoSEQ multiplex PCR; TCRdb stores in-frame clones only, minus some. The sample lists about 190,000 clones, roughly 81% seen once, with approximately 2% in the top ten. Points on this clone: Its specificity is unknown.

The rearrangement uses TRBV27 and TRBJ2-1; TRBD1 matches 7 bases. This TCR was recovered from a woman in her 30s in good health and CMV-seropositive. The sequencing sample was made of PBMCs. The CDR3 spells CASSSITAGTAFYNEQFF. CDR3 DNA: TGTGCCAGCAGTTCAATCACCGCCGGGACAGCCTTCTACAATGAGCAGTTCTTC.